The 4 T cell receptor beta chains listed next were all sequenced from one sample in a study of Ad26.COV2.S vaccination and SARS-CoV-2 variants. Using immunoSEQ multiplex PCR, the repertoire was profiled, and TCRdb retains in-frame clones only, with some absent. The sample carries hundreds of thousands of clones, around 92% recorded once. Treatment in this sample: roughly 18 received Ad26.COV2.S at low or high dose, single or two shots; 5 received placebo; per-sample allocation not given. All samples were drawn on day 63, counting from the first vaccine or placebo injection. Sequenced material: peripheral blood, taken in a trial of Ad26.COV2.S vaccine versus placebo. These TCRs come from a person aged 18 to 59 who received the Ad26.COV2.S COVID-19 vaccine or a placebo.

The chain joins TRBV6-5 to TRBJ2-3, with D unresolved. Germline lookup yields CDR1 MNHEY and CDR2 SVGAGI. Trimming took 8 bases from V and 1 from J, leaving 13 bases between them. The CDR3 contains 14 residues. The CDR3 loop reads CASSLQSGTDTQYF. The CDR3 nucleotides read TGTGCCAGCTCCCTACAAAGCGGCACAGATACGCAGTATTTT.

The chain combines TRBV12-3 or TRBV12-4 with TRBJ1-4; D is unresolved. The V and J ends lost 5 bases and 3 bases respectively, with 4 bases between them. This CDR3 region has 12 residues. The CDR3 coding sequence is TGTGCCAGCAGTAACGCTAATGAAAAACTGTTTTTT. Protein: CASSNANEKLFF.

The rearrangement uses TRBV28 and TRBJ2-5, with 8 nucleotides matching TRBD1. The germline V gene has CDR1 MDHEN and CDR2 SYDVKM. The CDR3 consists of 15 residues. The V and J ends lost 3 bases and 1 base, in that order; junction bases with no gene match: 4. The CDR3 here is CASSFGDRFQETQYF. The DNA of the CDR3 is TGTGCCAGCAGTTTTGGGGACAGGTTCCAAGAGACCCAGTACTTC.

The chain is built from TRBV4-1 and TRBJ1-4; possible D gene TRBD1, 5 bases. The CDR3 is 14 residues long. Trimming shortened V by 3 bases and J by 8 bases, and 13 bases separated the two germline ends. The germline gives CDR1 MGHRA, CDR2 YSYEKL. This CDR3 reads CASSQESGPEKLFF. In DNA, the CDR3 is TGCGCCAGCAGCCAGGAATCAGGGCCGGAAAAACTGTTTTTT.